This T cell receptor beta chain was identified during a study of blood T cell repertoires in COVID-19. The protocol was immunoSEQ multiplex PCR, while the TCRdb copy is restricted to in-frame clones and leaves out a portion. Of 250,000 or so clones in the sample, almost 90% were seen once. The sample holds many counts of this clone. What was sequenced was peripheral blood. The clonotype originates from a woman in her sixties with COVID-19, enrolled during active disease.

The CDR3: CASSRSGEAGELFF. CDR3 in DNA: TGTGCCAGCAGTCGCAGCGGGGAGGCCGGGGAGCTGTTTTTT. The rearrangement joins TRBV6-4 to TRBJ2-2; 7 nucleotides align to TRBD2. Germline lookup yields CDR1 MRHNA and CDR2 SNTAGT. The CDR3 has 14 amino acids. V was pared by 5 bases and J by 6 bases, with 6 bases of the junction left unmatched.